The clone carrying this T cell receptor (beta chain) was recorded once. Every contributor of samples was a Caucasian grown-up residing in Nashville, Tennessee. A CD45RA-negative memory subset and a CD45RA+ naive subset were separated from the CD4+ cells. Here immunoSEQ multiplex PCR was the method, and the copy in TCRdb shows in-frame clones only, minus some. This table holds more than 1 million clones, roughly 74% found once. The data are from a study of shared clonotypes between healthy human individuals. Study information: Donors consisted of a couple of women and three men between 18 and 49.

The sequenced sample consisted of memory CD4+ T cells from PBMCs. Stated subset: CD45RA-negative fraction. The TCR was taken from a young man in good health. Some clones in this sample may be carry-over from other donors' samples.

CDR3 DNA: TGCGCCAGCAGCAAACCACAGGGGGGCACTGAAGCTTTCTTT. Protein product: CASSKPQGGTEAFF. The chain has TRBV5-1 and TRBJ1-1; TRBD1 aligns across 8 bases. Losses at the gene ends were 4 bases for V and 4 bases for J; bases not matched to a gene: 6. Germline V gene sequence: CDR1 SGHRS, CDR2 YFSETQ. This CDR3 has 14 amino acids.